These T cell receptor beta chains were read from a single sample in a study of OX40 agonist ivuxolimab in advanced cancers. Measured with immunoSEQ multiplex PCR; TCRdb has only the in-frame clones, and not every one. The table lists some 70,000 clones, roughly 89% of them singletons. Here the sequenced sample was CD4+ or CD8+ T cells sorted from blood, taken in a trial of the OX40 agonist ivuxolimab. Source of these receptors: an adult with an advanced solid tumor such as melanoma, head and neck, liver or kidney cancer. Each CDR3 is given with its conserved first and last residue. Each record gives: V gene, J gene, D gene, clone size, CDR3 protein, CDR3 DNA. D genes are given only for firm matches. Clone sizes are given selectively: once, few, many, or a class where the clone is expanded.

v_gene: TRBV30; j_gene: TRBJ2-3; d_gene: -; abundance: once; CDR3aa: CAWSGSTDTQYF; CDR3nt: TGTGCCTGGAGTGGTAGCACAGATACGCAGTATTTT
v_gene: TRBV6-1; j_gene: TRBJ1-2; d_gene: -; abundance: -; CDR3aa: CASSEGSYTF; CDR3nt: TGTGCCAGCAGTGAGGGGAGCTACACCTTC
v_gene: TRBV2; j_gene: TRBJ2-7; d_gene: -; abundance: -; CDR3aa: CASSDGTYPTYEQYF; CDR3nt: TGTGCCAGCAGTGATGGGACCTATCCTACCTACGAGCAGTACTTC
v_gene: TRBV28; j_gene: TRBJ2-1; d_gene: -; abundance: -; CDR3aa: CASSLVGGGYHEQFF; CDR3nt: TGTGCCAGCAGTTTGGTGGGGGGGGGCTACCATGAGCAGTTCTTC
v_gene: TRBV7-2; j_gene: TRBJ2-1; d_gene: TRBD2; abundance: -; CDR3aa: CASSLRTSGTVYNEQFF; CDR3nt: TGTGCCAGCAGCCTCCGGACTAGCGGGACGGTATACAATGAGCAGTTCTTC
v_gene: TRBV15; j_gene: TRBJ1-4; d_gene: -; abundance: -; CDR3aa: CATSRGRVSEKLFF; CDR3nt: TGTGCCACCAGCAGAGGGAGGGTTAGTGAAAAACTGTTTTTT
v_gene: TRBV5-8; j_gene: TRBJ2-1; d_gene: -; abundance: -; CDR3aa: CASSLYGALRNEQFF; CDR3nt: TGTGCCAGCAGCTTATATGGGGCATTGAGGAATGAGCAGTTCTTC
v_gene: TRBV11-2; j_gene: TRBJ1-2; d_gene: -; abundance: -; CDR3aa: CASSEGGGRPNFHGGYTF; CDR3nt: TGTGCCAGCAGCGAAGGGGGGGGGCGACCTAATTTTCACGGTGGCTACACCTTC
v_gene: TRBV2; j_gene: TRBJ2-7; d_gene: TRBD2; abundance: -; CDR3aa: CASRLAVLNEQYF; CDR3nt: TGTGCCAGCAGACTAGCGGTTCTTAACGAGCAGTACTTC
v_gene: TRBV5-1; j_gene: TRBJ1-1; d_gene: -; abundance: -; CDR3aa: CASSLEFGLTEAFF; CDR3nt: TGCGCCAGCAGCTTAGAGTTCGGGCTCACTGAAGCTTTCTTT
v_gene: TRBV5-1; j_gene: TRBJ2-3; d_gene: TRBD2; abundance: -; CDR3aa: CASSRAGARDTQYF; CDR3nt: TGCGCCAGCAGCCGAGCGGGGGCCCGCGATACGCAGTATTTT
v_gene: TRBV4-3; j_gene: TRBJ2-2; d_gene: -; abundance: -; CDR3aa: CASSRDFTGELFF; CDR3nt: TGCGCCAGCAGCCGCGATTTCACCGGGGAGCTGTTTTTT
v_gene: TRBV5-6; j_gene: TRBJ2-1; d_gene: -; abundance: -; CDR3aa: CASSREGEQFF; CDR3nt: TGTGCCAGCAGCAGGGAAGGTGAGCAGTTCTTC
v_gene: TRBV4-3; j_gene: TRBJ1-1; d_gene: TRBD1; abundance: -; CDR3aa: CASSHPDRGLGGAFF; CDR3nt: TGCGCCAGCAGCCACCCGGACAGGGGGTTAGGGGGAGCTTTCTTT
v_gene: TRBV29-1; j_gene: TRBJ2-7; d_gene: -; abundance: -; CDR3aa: CSGMTDLYEQYF; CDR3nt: TGCAGCGGCATGACAGACCTGTACGAGCAGTACTTC
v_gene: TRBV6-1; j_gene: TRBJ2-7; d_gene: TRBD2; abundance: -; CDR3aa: CASSEAGRGYDEQYF; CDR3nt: TGTGCCAGCAGTGAAGCGGGGCGGGGGTACGACGAGCAGTACTTC
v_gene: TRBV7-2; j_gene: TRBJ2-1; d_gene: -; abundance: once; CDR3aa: CASSLGGFYNEQFF; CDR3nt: TGTGCCAGCAGCTTAGGGGGATTCTACAATGAGCAGTTCTTC
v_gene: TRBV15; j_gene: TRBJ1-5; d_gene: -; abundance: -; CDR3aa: CATSRDFGGNQPQHF; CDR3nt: TGTGCCACCAGCAGAGATTTCGGGGGGAATCAGCCCCAGCATTTT